The clone carrying this TCR beta chain came up many times. Its antigen is as yet unknown. These data originate in a study of CD8 T cells in ankylosing spondylitis. Whole-study findings and limits: Reports say disease-linked clones showed up significantly more in matched ankylosing spondylitis synovial fluid. Eight or nine highly homologous variants formed a TCR beta motif that appeared characteristic of ankylosing spondylitis blood.

TCRdb used MiXCR to reprocess the 5' RACE reads, holding one entry per CDR3 protein. The sample records 500,000 to 650,000 distinct CDR3 sequences, less than 6% being singletons. This TCR was sampled from a male donor with ankylosing spondylitis. Source material: blood, either unsorted or a sorted T cell fraction (not recorded which).

CDR3: CSASAGTEAFF. In nucleotides, the CDR3 is TGCAGTGCTTCAGCGGGCACTGAAGCTTTCTTT. This rearrangement joins TRBV20-1 to TRBJ1-1; D gene uncertain. Germline V gives CDR1 DFQATT, CDR2 SNEGSKA (reference sequence). Trimming shortened V by 5 bases and J by 4 bases, and 8 bases separated the two germline ends. CDR3 size: 11 residues.